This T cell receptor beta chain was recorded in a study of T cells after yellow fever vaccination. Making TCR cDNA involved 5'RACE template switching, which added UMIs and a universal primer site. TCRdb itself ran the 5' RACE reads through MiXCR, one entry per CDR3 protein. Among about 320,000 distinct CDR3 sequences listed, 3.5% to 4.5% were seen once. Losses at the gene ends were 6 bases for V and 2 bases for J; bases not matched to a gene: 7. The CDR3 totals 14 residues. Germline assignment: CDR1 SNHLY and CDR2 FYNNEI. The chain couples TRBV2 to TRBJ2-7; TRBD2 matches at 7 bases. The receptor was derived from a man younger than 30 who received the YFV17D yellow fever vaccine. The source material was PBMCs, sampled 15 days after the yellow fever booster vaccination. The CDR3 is CASRGDYLTYEQYV. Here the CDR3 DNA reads TGTGCCAGCAGGGGGGACTACCTGACCTACGAGCAGTACGTC.